This T cell receptor (beta chain) was sequenced in a study of read filtering for tumor transcriptome and immune sequencing. Study context: The cohort had around 18 men and approximately 14 women aged roughly 40 to 90, mean approximately 66 years. R-ISS stage counts were fewer than ten for I, roughly 15 for II, 6 or 7 for III.

Molecular barcoded adaptors covering alpha/delta and beta/gamma chains were used on approximately 400 ng RNA. TCRdb re-derived calls from the reads in MiXCR, one entry per CDR3 protein. Among approximately 40,000 distinct CDR3 sequences listed, roughly 15% were seen once. By sample share, this clonotype is medium-sized. CDR1 is MNHEY, CDR2 SVGAGI, per germline. V trimming: 6 bases; J trimming: 7 bases; junction bases outside the gene matches: 13. This CDR3 contains 16 residues. The rearrangement links TRBV6-5 to TRBJ2-1, with TRBD1 matching over 9 bases. The sequence was obtained from a donor aged 40 or over with multiple myeloma. The sample consisted of a population of CD138-negative cells sorted from bone marrow. The CDR3: CASRRRLTGGRNEQFF. CDR3 nucleotides: TGTGCCAGCAGGAGGAGACTTACAGGGGGCCGAAATGAGCAGTTCTTC.